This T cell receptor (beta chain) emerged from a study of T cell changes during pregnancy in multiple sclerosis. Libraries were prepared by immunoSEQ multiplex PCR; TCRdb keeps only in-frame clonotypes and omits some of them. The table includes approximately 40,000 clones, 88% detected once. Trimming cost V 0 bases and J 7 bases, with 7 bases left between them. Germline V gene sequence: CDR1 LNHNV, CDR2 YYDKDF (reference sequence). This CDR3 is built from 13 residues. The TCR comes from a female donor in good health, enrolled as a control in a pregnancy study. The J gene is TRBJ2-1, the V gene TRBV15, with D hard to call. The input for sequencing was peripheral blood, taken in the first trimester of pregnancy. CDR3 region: CATSRDPQNEQFF. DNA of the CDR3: TGTGCCACCAGCAGAGATCCCCAGAATGAGCAGTTCTTC. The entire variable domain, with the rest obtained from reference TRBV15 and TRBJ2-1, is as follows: DAMVIQNPRYQVTQFGKPVTLSCSQTLNHNVMYWYQQKSSQAPKLLFHYYDKDFNNEADTPDNFQSRRPNTSFCFLDIRSPGLGDTAMYLCATSRDPQNEQFFGPGTRLTVL.